Below are 8 T cell receptor beta chains sequenced from a single sample in a study of blood T cell repertoires in COVID-19. Assay: immunoSEQ multiplex PCR; the TCRdb copy retains only in-frame clones and omits some. The table records 450,000 to 500,000 clones, about 85% of them present only once. The sample taken for sequencing was PBMCs or T cells enriched from blood (not recorded which). These receptors all stem from a woman in her fifties or sixties who had recovered from COVID-19.

The sample holds one count of this clone. The chain combines TRBV11-2 with TRBJ2-7, with D unresolved. Trimming shortened V by 0 bases and J by 0 bases, and 9 bases separated the two germline ends. CDR1 SGHAT and CDR2 FQNNGV come from the germline V gene. This CDR3 comprises 15 residues. As DNA, the CDR3 is TGTGCCAGCAGCTTAGATCCTGCAGTCTCCTACGAGCAGTACTTC. It is translated as CASSLDPAVSYEQYF.

This chain connects TRBV24-1 to TRBJ2-5; tentative D call: TRBD1 (6 bases). This CDR3 is built from 17 residues. The V gene lost 2 bases and the J gene lost 5 bases, with 20 bases spanning the gap. Per germline, CDR1 KGHDR and CDR2 SFDVKD. CDR3 bases: TGTGCCACCAGTGATTATCCAAACATAGACAGGCCGGAGACCCAGTACTTC. It codes for CATSDYPNIDRPETQYF.

The chain links TRBV5-1 to TRBJ2-7; D might be TRBD2 (6 bases). This CDR3 comprises 13 residues. Germline V CDR1 and CDR2: SGHRS, YFSETQ. The V gene lost 4 bases and the J gene lost 7 bases, with 15 bases spanning the gap. CDR3 amino acids: CASSPSGAGEQYV. CDR3 in DNA: TGCGCCAGCAGCCCGAGTGGGGCGGGGGAGCAGTACGTC.

The V and J genes are TRBV19 and TRBJ1-5; D might be TRBD1 (5 bases). The germline V gene has CDR1 LNHDA and CDR2 SQIVND (reference sequence). V was clipped by 5 bases and J by 4 bases, with 9 bases between them. The CDR3 covers 13 residues. Written as DNA, the CDR3 is TGTGCCAGTAGTGGGGCCAAAAATCAGCCCCAGCATTTT. This gives the protein CASSGAKNQPQHF.

There are a few counts of this clone. CDR3 amino acids: CASSRRRAQGESYNSPLHF. The CDR3, as DNA: TGTGCCAGCAGTCGAAGACGGGCACAGGGAGAATCCTATAATTCACCCCTCCACTTT. This rearrangement joins TRBV7-8 to TRBJ1-6, with a possible D match to TRBD1 (6 bases). V lost 6 bases, J lost 1 base, and 22 bases lay in between. The CDR3 contains 19 residues. CDR1 is SGHVS and CDR2 is FQNEAQ in the germline V gene.

This clone has just one count. This rearrangement joins TRBV2 to TRBJ1-2, with a weak D call TRBD1 (5 bases). The CDR3 is made up of 14 amino acids. In germline, CDR1 is SNHLY, CDR2 FYNNEI. Trimming shortened V by 0 bases and J by 4 bases, and 9 bases separated the two germline ends. The CDR3 region has the DNA TGTGCCAGCAGTGAAGCAGTGGGGGGCTATGGCTACACCTTC. This translates into CASSEAVGGYGYTF.

V gene TRBV4-1 combines with J gene TRBJ2-7; the D is unclear. The V end was cut by 0 bases, the J end by 5 bases, with 11 bases between. The CDR3 totals 14 residues. The germline gives CDR1 MGHRA, CDR2 YSYEKL. In nucleotides, the CDR3 is TGCGCCAGCAGCCAAGATAGTACGCGTAACGAGCAGTACTTC. Translated: CASSQDSTRNEQYF.

In DNA, the CDR3 is TGTGCCAGCAGTCACCATGGGCAGGGCACTGAAGCTTTCTTT. Encoded protein: CASSHHGQGTEAFF. The V call is TRBV27, the J call TRBJ1-1, with D possibly TRBD1 on 5 matching bases. The germline V and J ends were trimmed by 5 bases and 4 bases, with 14 bases remaining between them. The CDR3 runs to 14 residues. CDR1 is MNHEY, CDR2 SMNVEV, per germline (reference sequence).